Here is one T cell receptor beta chain with its context. Sequencing used cDNA as its template, made by extracting RNA and reverse transcribing it. Profiled with immunoSEQ multiplex PCR; TCRdb holds only in-frame clones, not every one. The sample carries approximately 150,000 clones, around 83% recorded once. This sample was included in a study of CD8+ T cells in alopecia areata. Study details: It was oral tofacitinib, at 5 to 10 mg twice daily, that treated patients received.

Noted treatment: oral pan-JAK inhibitor, 5-10 mg twice daily. The CDR3 has 12 residues. Germline V lookup: CDR1 SGHVS, CDR2 FQNEAQ. Trimming stripped 5 bases from V and 7 bases from J, with 11 bases between. This clonotype was obtained from a human donor with alopecia areata. Here the sequenced sample was CD8+ T cells sorted from blood, taken at week 4, from a patient treated with tofacitinib. V and J are TRBV7-8 and TRBJ2-5, with D tentatively TRBD2 (6 bases). CDR3 residues: CASSPPGVTQYF. The CDR3 DNA reads TGTGCCAGCAGCCCTCCGGGGGTGACCCAGTACTTC.